These 5 T cell receptor beta chains came from one sample sequenced in a study of T cell clonotyping in hematopoietic cell transplantation. Some clones are missing from TCRdb's copy, which holds only in-frame ones; the method was immunoSEQ multiplex PCR. The sample lists over 10,000 clones; roughly 80% were seen once. The sample was PBMCs, taken 100 days after allogeneic stem cell transplant. Every receptor here comes from a female patient aged 40 to 50 who had an allogeneic stem cell transplant from a related donor, so T cells may come from the graft donor. Some clones in this sample may be carry-over from other donors' samples.

The chain joins TRBV30 to TRBJ1-1; a weak D match, TRBD1 (6 bases). Germline V gives CDR1 GTSNPN, CDR2 SVGIG (reference sequence). Trimming removed 4 bases from V and 1 base from J, with 10 bases in between. This CDR3 region has 13 residues. The DNA of the CDR3 is TGTGCCTGGACTACAGGGCAGAACACTGAAGCTTTCTTT. Its protein product is CAWTTGQNTEAFF.

This chain connects TRBV29-1 to TRBJ2-5; D gene ambiguous. V was trimmed by 4 bases and J by 1 base, leaving 13 bases between them. The CDR3 consists of 14 residues. Germline V gene lookup returns CDR1 SQVTM and CDR2 ANQGSEA. The CDR3 here is CSVAEPNIQETQYF. The CDR3 DNA sequence: TGCAGCGTTGCAGAGCCCAACATCCAAGAGACCCAGTACTTC.

The chain carries TRBV6-5 and TRBJ2-1; TRBD2 might be the D (6 bases). The CDR3 has 16 residues. Germline V gene sequence: CDR1 MNHEY, CDR2 SVGAGI. The V and J ends lost 2 bases and 8 bases respectively, with 19 bases between them. This CDR3 reads CASSYLGRWGVDEQFF. DNA for the CDR3: TGTGCCAGCAGTTACCTGGGCAGGTGGGGGGTCGATGAGCAGTTCTTC.

This clone was picked up a small number of times. The rearrangement uses TRBV18 and TRBJ2-1; no reliable D call. The CDR3 loop spans 16 amino acids. CDR1 is KGHSH, CDR2 LQKENI, per germline. V was shortened by 0 bases and J by 0 bases, with 9 bases between the two germline ends. For the CDR3, the DNA is TGTGCCAGCTCACCACCCACATTCAGCTCCTACAATGAGCAGTTCTTC. The encoded protein is CASSPPTFSSYNEQFF.

This clone was observed once. The rearrangement joins TRBV27 to TRBJ1-1; D is undetermined. V lost 5 bases to trimming and J lost 5 bases, with 15 bases between them. Germline loops: CDR1 MNHEY, CDR2 SMNVEV (reference sequence). This CDR3 has 14 residues. The CDR3: CASSPLDRETEAFF. DNA for the CDR3: TGTGCCAGCAGTCCTCTAGATCGGGAGACTGAAGCTTTCTTT.